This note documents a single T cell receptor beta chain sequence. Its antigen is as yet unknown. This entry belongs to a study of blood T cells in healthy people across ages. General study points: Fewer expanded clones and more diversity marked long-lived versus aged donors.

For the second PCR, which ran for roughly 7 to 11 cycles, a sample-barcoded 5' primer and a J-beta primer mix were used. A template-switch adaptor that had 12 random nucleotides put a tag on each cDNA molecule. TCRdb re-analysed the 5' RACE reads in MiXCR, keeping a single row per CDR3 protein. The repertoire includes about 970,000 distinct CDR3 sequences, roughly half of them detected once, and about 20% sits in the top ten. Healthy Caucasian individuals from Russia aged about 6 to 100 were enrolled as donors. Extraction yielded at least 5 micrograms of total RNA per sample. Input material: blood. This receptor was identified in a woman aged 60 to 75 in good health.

The CDR3 region has the DNA TGTGCCAGCAGTTTGAGTGAGGCACCTTACAATGAGCAGTTCTTC. Translation gives CASSLSEAPYNEQFF. The chain joins TRBV28 to TRBJ2-1; no clear D gene. Per germline, CDR1 MDHEN and CDR2 SYDVKM. The length of the CDR3 is 15 residues. Trimming removed 3 bases at V and 4 bases at J, with 13 bases between.